The text below deals with one T cell receptor (beta chain). Germline CDR1 SGHRS, CDR2 YFSETQ. The CDR3 covers 16 residues. The V end lost 5 bases, the J end lost 4 bases, and 21 bases lay between the germline ends. This sample was taken from a study of blood T cell repertoires in COVID-19. Study-wide background: The samples span acute and convalescent COVID-19 from the United States, Italy and Spain.

TCRdb's copy holds only in-frame clones and misses some; the assay was immunoSEQ multiplex PCR. The sample yields approximately 210,000 clones, around 82% seen once. This chain uses TRBV5-1 with TRBJ1-2; D gene uncertain. Source material: PBMCs or T cells enriched from blood (not recorded which). This clonotype was sampled from a man aged 25 to 45 with acute COVID-19. The CDR3: CASRLDMTRRGYGYTF. Written as DNA, the CDR3 is TGCGCCAGCAGACTAGACATGACGCGGCGGGGCTATGGCTACACCTTC.